This TCR beta chain was captured by sequencing in a study of blood T cell repertoires in COVID-19. About the study: Some COVID-19 samples were acute and others convalescent; all came from the United States, Italy and Spain. The cDNA or gDNA used as material had been derived from T cells, B-cell-depleted T cells, or PBMCs.

Original data processing: From reference gene primer amplification, estimates of nucleated cell counts were derived. Sequencing used immunoSEQ multiplex PCR; TCRdb keeps in-frame clones, though not all of them. V, J and clone size derive from that table, while D and trimming were established from the DNA sequence. The table records tens of thousands of clones, around 86% of them present only once. Germline V CDR1 and CDR2: LNHDA, SQIVND (reference sequence). This CDR3 is built from 16 residues. With 6 bases removed from V and 4 bases from J, the gap between germline ends came to 21 bases. This TCR came from a man aged 55 to 70 with active or convalescent COVID-19. Input material: peripheral blood. This chain links TRBV19 with TRBJ1-2; D remains unclear. In nucleotides, the CDR3 is TGTGCCAGTAGGATGCCGGCTACTGAGGCCTTCTATGGCTACACCTTC. Its protein product is CASRMPATEAFYGYTF. The full variable domain, rest sourced from reference TRBV19 and TRBJ1-2, is DGGITQSPKYLFRKEGQNVTLSCEQNLNHDAMYWYRQDPGQGLRLIYYSQIVNDFQKGDIAEGYSVSREKKESFPLTVTSAQKNPTAFYLCASRMPATEAFYGYTFGSGTRLTVV.